These T cell receptor beta chains were read from a single sample in a study of shared clonotypes between healthy human individuals. The data were produced by immunoSEQ multiplex PCR, yet TCRdb's version contains in-frame clones alone and is incomplete. The table records 550,000 to 600,000 clones, more than 95% of them present only once. Sequenced: naive CD8+ T cells sorted from blood. Receptors originate from a man aged 30 to 45 in good health. Both conserved end residues are part of each CDR3. The D gene is left open where the match is weak. Clone size appears in some rows only: once, few, many, or a class for an expanded clone.

CDR3 length,clone size,J gene,D gene,V gene,CDR3 protein,CDR3 DNA
13,-,TRBJ2-7,TRBD2,TRBV6-5,CASSFGTNYEQYF,TGTGCCAGCAGCTTCGGGACTAACTACGAGCAGTACTTC
15,-,TRBJ2-7,-,TRBV4-1,CASSQPGRGEYEQYF,TGCGCCAGCAGCCAACCGGGCAGGGGAGAGTACGAGCAGTACTTC
13,-,TRBJ2-2,-,TRBV27,CASSHPGTGELFF,TGTGCCAGCAGTCACCCGGGCACCGGGGAGCTGTTTTTT
14,-,TRBJ1-1,-,TRBV25-1,CASRDAWLNTEAFF,TGTGCCAGCAGGGACGCGTGGCTGAACACTGAAGCTTTCTTT
15,-,TRBJ2-1,-,TRBV29-1,CSVDYSGTSYNEQFF,TGCAGCGTTGACTATTCGGGAACCTCCTACAATGAGCAGTTCTTC
14,-,TRBJ2-1,-,TRBV9,CASNSGTAHNEQFF,TGTGCCAGTAACTCCGGGACGGCACACAATGAGCAGTTCTTC
15,-,TRBJ2-3,TRBD2,TRBV7-6,CASRPLAGGTDTQYF,TGTGCCAGCAGGCCACTAGCGGGAGGCACAGATACGCAGTATTTT
16,-,TRBJ2-7,TRBD1,TRBV7-9,CASSLGTGGANYEQYF,TGTGCCAGCAGCTTAGGTACAGGGGGCGCGAACTACGAGCAGTACTTC
18,-,TRBJ2-1,TRBD2,TRBV4-3,CASSQVSSGRSFDNEQFF,TGCGCCAGCAGCCAAGTATCAAGCGGGAGATCTTTCGACAATGAGCAGTTCTTC
13,-,TRBJ2-7,-,TRBV11-2,CASSLVPSYEQYF,TGTGCCAGCAGCCTAGTGCCATCCTACGAGCAGTACTTC
16,-,TRBJ2-1,TRBD2,TRBV7-8,CASRHKLAGGPNEQFF,TGTGCCAGCAGGCATAAACTAGCGGGAGGACCTAATGAGCAGTTCTTC
19,-,TRBJ2-7,-,TRBV4-1,CASSQIGLASSFPSYEQYF,TGCGCCAGCAGCCAAATTGGGCTAGCCAGTTCTTTTCCCTCCTACGAGCAGTACTTC
15,-,TRBJ1-2,-,TRBV28,CASSLDTEGGYGYTF,TGTGCCAGCAGTTTAGACACAGAGGGGGGCTATGGCTACACCTTC
17,-,TRBJ2-6,TRBD1,TRBV27,CASSLAGGLSGANVLTF,TGTGCCAGCAGCTTGGCAGGGGGCTTGTCTGGGGCCAACGTCCTGACTTTC
14,-,TRBJ1-3,-,TRBV28,CASSFAGSGNTIYF,TGTGCCAGCAGTTTCGCAGGCTCTGGAAACACCATATATTTT
15,-,TRBJ1-2,-,TRBV5-1,CASSGGGLQNYGYTF,TGCGCCAGCAGCGGCGGGGGTCTGCAGAACTATGGCTACACCTTC
15,-,TRBJ2-1,TRBD2,TRBV4-1,CASSPIGTNYNEQFF,TGCGCCAGCAGCCCAATCGGGACTAACTACAATGAGCAGTTCTTC
11,-,TRBJ2-5,-,TRBV30,CAWSLEETQYF,TGTGCCTGGAGTCTGGAGGAGACCCAGTACTTC
17,-,TRBJ2-7,-,TRBV6-1,CASSELAGEGPWYEQYF,TGTGCCAGCAGTGAATTGGCAGGGGAGGGACCTTGGTACGAGCAGTACTTC
11,-,TRBJ1-5,-,TRBV5-1,CASIQVDPQHF,TGCGCCAGCATCCAAGTAGATCCCCAGCATTTT
14,-,TRBJ2-7,TRBD2,TRBV4-3,CASSQELAVYEQYF,TGCGCCAGCAGCCAAGAACTAGCGGTTTACGAGCAGTACTTC
13,-,TRBJ1-2,-,TRBV10-3,CAISESLGAGYTF,TGTGCCATCAGTGAGTCTTTGGGGGCAGGCTACACCTTC
13,-,TRBJ2-2,-,TRBV29-1,CSVGTSNTGELFF,TGCAGCGTTGGGACCTCTAACACCGGGGAGCTGTTTTTT
13,-,TRBJ2-1,-,TRBV15,CATSRETLNEQFF,TGTGCCACCAGCAGAGAGACGTTAAATGAGCAGTTCTTC
16,-,TRBJ2-3,-,TRBV7-6,CASSLLREIGTDTQYF,TGTGCCAGCAGCTTACTCCGGGAGATCGGCACAGATACGCAGTATTTT
15,-,TRBJ2-7,TRBD2,TRBV4-1,CASSHYISGGYEQYF,TGCGCCAGCAGCCACTACATATCGGGAGGCTACGAGCAGTACTTC
14,-,TRBJ2-5,-,TRBV7-9,CASSWWERQETQYF,TGTGCCAGCAGCTGGTGGGAGCGTCAAGAGACCCAGTACTTC
13,once,TRBJ2-7,-,TRBV7-6,CASSPAVGLEQYF,TGTGCCAGCAGCCCAGCGGTCGGGTTAGAGCAGTACTTC
18,once,TRBJ2-2,-,TRBV7-9,CASSRPKTIAEYTGELFF,TGTGCCAGCAGCCGCCCAAAAACCATAGCGGAGTACACCGGGGAGCTGTTTTTT
15,-,TRBJ2-7,-,TRBV28,CASRPMGPLYYEQYF,TGTGCCAGCAGGCCCATGGGGCCTCTTTACTACGAGCAGTACTTC
13,-,TRBJ2-2,TRBD1,TRBV27,CASTGQGAGELFF,TGTGCCAGCACCGGACAGGGGGCCGGGGAGCTGTTTTTT
15,once,TRBJ2-1,-,TRBV14,CASSQESGSYNEQFF,TGTGCCAGCAGCCAAGAGTCGGGAAGCTACAATGAGCAGTTCTTC
14,-,TRBJ2-2,-,TRBV4-1,CASSQDPGTGELFF,TGCGCCAGCAGCCAAGATCCAGGGACCGGGGAGCTGTTTTTT
16,-,TRBJ2-7,-,TRBV12-2,CASRLAEQGVDYEQYF,TGTGCAAGTCGCTTAGCGGAACAGGGCGTAGACTACGAGCAGTACTTC
18,-,TRBJ2-6,TRBD1,TRBV30,CAWEAGRGPVGGANVLTF,TGTGCCTGGGAGGCTGGCAGGGGGCCAGTTGGTGGGGCCAACGTCCTGACTTTC
14,-,TRBJ2-7,-,TRBV19,CASSIGTLLGEQYF,TGTGCCAGTAGTATCGGGACTCTCCTGGGCGAGCAGTACTTC
15,-,TRBJ2-2,-,TRBV19,CASSTVDLNTGELFF,TGTGCCAGTAGTACCGTGGACCTTAACACCGGGGAGCTGTTTTTT
14,-,TRBJ1-2,-,TRBV27,CASGRGIVDYGYTF,TGTGCCAGTGGTAGAGGGATTGTGGACTATGGCTACACCTTC
15,-,TRBJ2-2,-,TRBV30,CAWSEGVRRTGELFF,TGTGCCTGGAGTGAGGGTGTCAGGAGAACCGGGGAGCTGTTTTTT
16,-,TRBJ2-1,TRBD2,TRBV11-2,CASSLPPLAEYNEQFF,TGTGCCAGCAGCCTTCCCCCACTAGCGGAGTACAATGAGCAGTTCTTC
15,-,TRBJ1-1,TRBD1,TRBV29-1,CSVAVRQGENTEAFF,TGCAGCGTCGCCGTTCGACAGGGTGAGAACACTGAAGCTTTCTTT
18,-,TRBJ1-2,-,TRBV11-2,CASSLVLRDTTSNYGYTF,TGTGCCAGCAGCTTAGTATTGCGGGACACCACATCTAACTATGGCTACACCTTC
18,-,TRBJ2-4,TRBD2,TRBV28,CASSFQGLAGGPEGIQYF,TGTGCCAGCAGTTTCCAGGGGCTAGCGGGAGGGCCTGAGGGCATTCAGTACTTC
16,-,TRBJ2-7,TRBD2,TRBV7-9,CASSLWTSEGNYEQYF,TGTGCCAGCAGCCTATGGACTAGCGAGGGAAACTACGAGCAGTACTTC
18,-,TRBJ2-2,TRBD2,TRBV7-3,CASSPLGLAATLPGELFF,TGTGCCAGCAGCCCGCTGGGACTAGCGGCCACGCTCCCTGGGGAGCTGTTTTTT
13,-,TRBJ1-4,TRBD1,TRBV6-1,CASLGQFNEKLFF,TGTGCCAGTCTGGGACAGTTTAATGAAAAACTGTTTTTT
14,-,TRBJ2-1,TRBD1,TRBV29-1,CSVFDRGDLNEQFF,TGCAGCGTTTTTGACAGGGGGGATCTCAATGAGCAGTTCTTC
14,-,TRBJ1-3,-,TRBV13,CASSLGGAGNTIYF,TGTGCCAGCAGCTTAGGCGGTGCTGGAAACACCATATATTTT
13,-,TRBJ1-1,-,TRBV28,CASIPTGYTEAFF,TGTGCCAGCATCCCCACGGGCTACACTGAAGCTTTCTTT
15,-,TRBJ2-3,-,TRBV29-1,CSVTGTSSMTDTQYF,TGCAGCGTCACCGGGACTTCCTCTATGACAGATACGCAGTATTTT
14,-,TRBJ1-2,TRBD1,TRBV6-5,CASSSTDRDYGYTF,TGTGCCAGCAGTTCAACGGACAGGGACTATGGCTACACCTTC
12,once,TRBJ2-5,-,TRBV29-1,CSVVSPGETQYF,TGCAGCGTTGTCTCCCCAGGAGAGACCCAGTACTTC
14,-,TRBJ2-7,TRBD1,TRBV28,CASSLVGQSYEQYF,TGTGCCAGCAGTTTGGTGGGACAGTCCTACGAGCAGTACTTC
14,-,TRBJ2-7,-,TRBV5-4,CASSYAVGGYEQYF,TGTGCCAGCAGTTATGCTGTGGGGGGCTACGAGCAGTACTTC
12,-,TRBJ2-7,TRBD1,TRBV5-1,CASSFTGAEQYF,TGCGCCAGCAGCTTTACAGGGGCTGAGCAGTACTTC
16,few,TRBJ2-2,TRBD2,TRBV29-1,CSVDWGTSGTIGELFF,TGCAGCGTTGATTGGGGGACTAGCGGGACGATCGGGGAGCTGTTTTTT
15,-,TRBJ2-7,TRBD1,TRBV6-6,CASSYGTGVVNEQYF,TGTGCCAGCAGTTATGGGACAGGGGTAGTCAACGAGCAGTACTTC
14,-,TRBJ1-5,-,TRBV11-2,CASSPDNSNQPQHF,TGTGCCAGCAGCCCAGACAATAGCAATCAGCCCCAGCATTTT
10,-,TRBJ2-3,-,TRBV2,CASGTDTQYF,TGTGCCAGCGGCACAGATACGCAGTATTTT
15,-,TRBJ2-7,-,TRBV5-1,CASSLSSAEHYEQYF,TGCGCCAGCAGCTTGTCTTCGGCAGAACACTACGAGCAGTACTTC